The rows below give T cell receptor beta chains drawn from one sample of a study of blood T cell repertoires in COVID-19. The repertoire was sequenced with immunoSEQ multiplex PCR; TCRdb's copy has only in-frame clones and lacks some. The sample consists of hundreds of thousands of clones, 75% to 90% of them appearing once. The specimen was peripheral blood. The source of these receptors is a woman aged 25 to 39 with active or convalescent COVID-19. CDR3s include the opening cysteine and the closing phenylalanine or tryptophan. D genes are given only for firm matches. Where a row states a size, it is once, few, many or the class of an expanded clone; other rows omit it.

>TRBV5-6|.|TRBJ2-1|14|.
CASSPRGAGNEQFF
TGTGCCAGCAGCCCAAGGGGTGCGGGGAATGAGCAGTTCTTC
>TRBV11-2|TRBD2|TRBJ2-2|13|.
CAGAGENTGELFF
TGTGCCGGAGCGGGAGAAAACACCGGGGAGCTGTTTTTT
>TRBV20-1|.|TRBJ1-6|11|once
CSASGYSPLHF
TGCAGTGCCTCAGGGTATTCACCCCTCCACTTT
>TRBV18|.|TRBJ1-1|15|once
CASSLPGGWNTEAFF
TGTGCCAGCTCACTCCCCGGAGGGTGGAACACTGAAGCTTTCTTT
>TRBV28|TRBD2|TRBJ2-1|16|.
CASSPPPREGLYEQFF
TGTGCCAGCAGTCCCCCCCCACGGGAGGGCCTATATGAGCAGTTCTTC
>TRBV27|.|TRBJ1-2|13|.
CASKLREGYGYTF
TGTGCCAGCAAACTGCGGGAAGGGTATGGCTACACCTTC
>TRBV27|TRBD1|TRBJ1-6|14|once
CASGRQGINSPLHF
TGTGCCAGCGGTAGACAGGGGATTAATTCACCCCTCCACTTT
>TRBV5-6|.|TRBJ1-2|14|once
CASSLARGPDGYTF
TGTGCCAGCAGCTTGGCCCGAGGGCCGGATGGCTACACCTTC
>TRBV4-2|.|TRBJ2-1|15|.
CASSQEAGNYNEQFF
TGTGCCAGCAGCCAAGAGGCGGGGAATTACAATGAGCAGTTCTTC
>TRBV6-6|.|TRBJ1-1|15|.
CASSYLSRVGTEAFF
TGTGCCAGCAGTTACTTGAGCAGGGTAGGCACTGAAGCTTTCTTT
>TRBV9|.|TRBJ2-7|17|.
CASSASPAGSLADEQYF
TGTGCCAGCAGCGCCTCTCCGGCGGGGTCACTGGCGGACGAGCAGTACTTC
>TRBV6-6|.|TRBJ2-7|15|.
CASSYSQGSSYEQYF
TGTGCCAGCAGTTACAGTCAGGGCAGCTCCTACGAGCAGTACTTC
>TRBV5-1|.|TRBJ1-2|14|.
CASSLAGQNNGYTF
TGCGCCAGCAGCTTGGCGGGTCAGAACAATGGCTACACCTTC
>TRBV6-5|.|TRBJ1-1|16|.
CASSYSRAPLNTEAFF
TGTGCCAGCAGTTACTCCAGGGCCCCGTTGAACACTGAAGCTTTCTTT
>TRBV6-5|TRBD1|TRBJ1-1|14|.
CASSRGQGATEAFF
TGTGCCAGCAGTCGGGGACAGGGGGCCACTGAAGCTTTCTTT
>TRBV10-3|.|TRBJ2-3|14|few
CAISGREDTDTQYF
TGTGCCATCAGTGGGCGGGAAGACACAGATACGCAGTATTTT
>TRBV7-2|TRBD1|TRBJ1-2|14|.
CASSSRQGNYGYTF
TGTGCCAGCAGCTCCAGACAGGGGAACTATGGCTACACCTTC
>TRBV7-8|TRBD2|TRBJ2-1|15|.
CASSSRLAGDNEQFF
TGTGCCAGCAGCTCCCGACTAGCGGGGGACAATGAGCAGTTCTTC
>TRBV3-1/TRBV3-2|TRBD1|TRBJ1-1|14|few
CASSQSQGGTEAFF
TGTGCCAGCAGCCAATCACAGGGGGGCACTGAAGCTTTCTTT
>TRBV28|.|TRBJ1-2|13|.
CASSSTKLSGYTF
TGTGCCAGCAGTTCTACTAAGCTCTCTGGCTACACCTTC
>TRBV3-1/TRBV3-2|.|TRBJ1-3|14|.
CASSAQRNGNTIYF
TGTGCCAGCAGCGCCCAGAGGAATGGAAACACCATATATTTT
>TRBV6-5|.|TRBJ2-5|14|.
CASRTTGIRETQYF
TGTGCCAGCAGAACCACAGGGATCCGAGAGACCCAGTACTTC
>TRBV3-1/TRBV3-2|TRBD2|TRBJ2-3|16|many
CASSQDKLAGADTQYF
TGTGCCAGCAGCCAAGATAAACTAGCGGGGGCAGATACGCAGTATTTT
>TRBV2|.|TRBJ1-5|15|.
CASREGLLGNQPQHF
TGTGCCAGCAGGGAGGGACTACTGGGGAATCAGCCCCAGCATTTT
>TRBV19|TRBD1|TRBJ2-1|13|.
CASWDRGGNEQFF
TGTGCCAGTTGGGACAGGGGTGGAAATGAGCAGTTCTTC
>TRBV6-5|.|TRBJ2-2|13|.
CASTGAVTGELFF
TGTGCCAGCACAGGGGCCGTCACCGGGGAGCTGTTTTTT
>TRBV12-3/TRBV12-4|TRBD1|TRBJ1-2|12|.
CASAQGALGYTF
TGTGCCAGCGCCCAGGGGGCGCTTGGCTACACCTTC
>TRBV4-1|TRBD2|TRBJ2-5|16|.
CASSQELAGVGETQYF
TGCGCCAGCAGCCAAGAATTGGCGGGGGTAGGGGAGACCCAGTACTTC
>TRBV7-6|.|TRBJ1-5|14|.
CASSSQGPGQPQHF
TGTGCCAGCAGCTCACAGGGACCGGGGCAGCCCCAGCATTTT
>TRBV3-1/TRBV3-2|.|TRBJ1-1|14|.
CASSAGGANSEAFF
TGTGCCAGCAGCGCGGGAGGAGCCAACAGCGAAGCTTTCTTT
>TRBV5-4|TRBD2|TRBJ2-1|16|.
CASSLGTSGAYNEQFF
TGTGCCAGCAGCCTAGGGACTAGCGGGGCCTACAATGAGCAGTTCTTC
>TRBV3-1/TRBV3-2|TRBD2|TRBJ2-5|17|.
CASSPNSGGIIQETQYF
TGTGCCAGCAGCCCCAACAGCGGGGGAATAATACAAGAGACCCAGTACTTC
>TRBV11-2|TRBD2|TRBJ2-1|14|.
CASSGLAGGGEQFF
TGTGCCAGCAGCGGACTAGCGGGAGGGGGTGAGCAGTTCTTC
>TRBV3-1/TRBV3-2|TRBD2|TRBJ2-5|16|.
CASSQEGVAGQETQYF
TGTGCCAGCAGCCAAGAAGGGGTAGCGGGTCAAGAGACCCAGTACTTC
>TRBV5-4|TRBD2|TRBJ2-2|15|.
CASSSYGRDTGELFF
TGTGCCAGCAGCTCCTATGGGAGGGACACCGGGGAGCTGTTTTTT
>TRBV4-1|.|TRBJ2-3|18|.
CASSQEQTGTTSTDTQYF
TGCGCCAGCAGCCAAGAGCAAACCGGGACAACTAGCACAGATACGCAGTATTTT
>TRBV5-4|TRBD2|TRBJ2-1|13|.
CASGLAGYNEQFF
TGTGCCAGCGGCCTAGCGGGCTACAATGAGCAGTTCTTC
>TRBV14|.|TRBJ1-1|12|once
CASSQDRVKTFF
TGTGCCAGCAGCCAAGACAGGGTGAAGACTTTCTTT
>TRBV30|.|TRBJ1-4|16|.
CAWSVLFRGANEKLFF
TGTGCCTGGAGTGTACTGTTTCGGGGGGCTAATGAAAAACTGTTTTTT
>TRBV2|.|TRBJ1-2|12|few
CASSVDSYGYTF
TGTGCCAGCAGTGTCGACAGCTATGGCTACACCTTC
>TRBV6-2/TRBV6-3|TRBD1|TRBJ2-1|14|.
CASSWDSRYNEQFF
TGTGCCAGCAGTTGGGACAGCCGCTACAATGAGCAGTTCTTC
>TRBV19|.|TRBJ1-1|13|.
CASNEYSNTEAFF
TGTGCCAGTAACGAATACTCGAACACTGAAGCTTTCTTT
>TRBV30|.|TRBJ2-7|14|.
CAWSIGRVMYEQYF
TGTGCCTGGAGTATTGGCAGGGTGATGTACGAGCAGTACTTC
>TRBV18|.|TRBJ1-5|15|.
CASSPVGTDNQPQHF
TGTGCCAGCTCACCTGTCGGAACAGACAATCAGCCCCAGCATTTT
>TRBV5-4|TRBD2|TRBJ2-5|15|.
CASSSPLAGGETQYF
TGTGCCAGCAGCTCCCCCCTAGCGGGGGGAGAGACCCAGTACTTC
>TRBV19|TRBD1|TRBJ2-3|14|.
CASSITGGTDTQYF
TGTGCCAGTAGTATTACAGGGGGCACAGATACGCAGTATTTT
>TRBV5-1|TRBD1|TRBJ2-5|13|.
CASSPRQGETQYF
TGCGCCAGCAGCCCTCGACAGGGTGAGACCCAGTACTTC
>TRBV3-1/TRBV3-2|TRBD1|TRBJ1-2|13|.
CASSPGQGSSFTF
TGTGCCAGCAGCCCGGGACAGGGGTCCAGCTTCACCTTC